This is a list of T cell receptor beta chains from one sample in a study of T cells in tuberculosis. Assay: immunoSEQ multiplex PCR; the TCRdb copy retains only in-frame clones and omits some. The table lists fewer than 55,000 clones, 90% to 95% of them singletons. This material consisted of PBMCs, taken at tuberculosis diagnosis. The receptor source for this set is an adult with tuberculosis. CDR3s include the opening cysteine and the closing phenylalanine or tryptophan. A D gene is named only where the DNA matches it firmly. Not every row has a clone size; where given, it reads once, few, many or a size class.

NA	TRBD1	TRBV5-5	TRBJ2-3	CASNLPGTGPTDTQYF	TGTGCCAGCAACCTGCCCGGGACAGGGCCCACAGATACGCAGTATTTT
NA	NA	TRBV28	TRBJ1-1	CASSLLGLNTEAFF	TGTGCCAGCAGTTTATTGGGGCTGAACACTGAAGCTTTCTTT
NA	TRBD1	TRBV30	TRBJ1-2	CAFQSGQAYGYTF	TGTGCCTTCCAATCGGGACAGGCTTATGGCTACACCTTC
NA	NA	TRBV29-1	TRBJ2-7	CSVLSAYEQYF	TGCAGCGTGTTATCGGCCTACGAGCAGTACTTC
NA	NA	TRBV10-3	TRBJ1-2	CAISRQVGYGYTF	TGTGCCATCAGTCGACAGGTGGGGTATGGCTACACCTTC
NA	TRBD2	TRBV27	TRBJ2-4	CASSLIGGRAGNIQYF	TGTGCCAGCAGTTTAATCGGCGGGAGGGCGGGAAACATTCAGTACTTC
NA	NA	TRBV15	TRBJ2-3	CATSRDISTTGTDTQYF	TGTGCCACCAGCAGAGATATTAGTACCACTGGCACAGATACGCAGTATTTT
NA	TRBD2	TRBV4-3	TRBJ2-2	CASSQEAGGTGELFF	TGCGCCAGCAGCCAAGAAGCGGGGGGCACCGGGGAGCTGTTTTTT
NA	NA	TRBV7-9	TRBJ2-1	CASSLKGSQGEQFF	TGTGCCAGCAGCCTCAAAGGCAGTCAGGGTGAGCAGTTCTTC
few	NA	TRBV10-2	TRBJ2-7	CASSSSTFYEQYF	TGCGCCAGCAGTTCTTCCACTTTCTACGAGCAGTACTTC
NA	NA	TRBV11-3	TRBJ2-3	CASSLDRVADTQYF	TGTGCCAGCAGCTTAGACAGGGTTGCAGATACGCAGTATTTT
NA	NA	TRBV6-5	TRBJ1-1	CASSYSQLMNTEAFF	TGTGCCAGCAGTTACTCACAGCTTATGAACACTGAAGCTTTCTTT
NA	NA	TRBV5-1	TRBJ1-1	CASSWGRDTEAFF	TGCGCCAGCAGCTGGGGCAGGGACACTGAAGCTTTCTTT
NA	TRBD2	TRBV4-1	TRBJ2-6	CASSQGLAGLSGANVLTF	TGCGCCAGCAGCCAAGGCCTAGCGGGCCTCTCTGGGGCCAACGTCCTGACTTTC
NA	TRBD1	TRBV28	TRBJ2-5	CASSFPTGGEETQYF	TGTGCCAGCAGTTTTCCCACAGGGGGTGAGGAGACCCAGTACTTC
NA	NA	TRBV19	TRBJ2-3	CASSSRRAGFSTDTQYF	TGTGCCAGTAGTTCCCGTCGTGCGGGGTTCAGCACAGATACGCAGTATTTT
NA	TRBD1	TRBV28	TRBJ1-5	CASSWGLGQGAMSNQPQHF	TGTGCCAGCAGTTGGGGCTTAGGACAGGGGGCAATGAGCAATCAGCCCCAGCATTTT
NA	TRBD1	TRBV5-6	TRBJ1-1	CASSSLGTGLRLNTEAFF	TGTGCCAGCAGCTCGCTCGGGACAGGGTTGAGGTTAAACACTGAAGCTTTCTTT
NA	TRBD2	TRBV7-2	TRBJ2-3	CASSFSGSNGDTQYF	TGTGCCAGCAGCTTTAGCGGGAGTAATGGGGATACGCAGTATTTT
NA	NA	TRBV19	TRBJ2-2	CASSSSGASFSNTGELFF	TGTGCCAGTAGTTCATCAGGGGCGTCCTTCTCGAACACCGGGGAGCTGTTTTTT